What follows describes a single TCR beta chain. Its antigen remains unidentified. This sample was taken from a study of cytomegalovirus exposure and HLA in healthy donors. CDR3 length: 16 residues. Germline CDR1 reads LNHDA; CDR2 reads SQIVND (reference sequence). Deletions cut 3 bases from V and 0 bases from J, with 14 bases between. Study findings and constraints: Under in vitro conditions, a few CMV-associated chains were confirmed as specific for CMV antigens. The investigators catalogued some 160 TCR beta chains as cytomegalovirus-associated. Most TCR sequences showed up rarely, but some public TCRs showed up in many donors.

Assay used: immunoSEQ multiplex PCR; TCRdb lists only in-frame clones, some missing. Found here are 140,000 or so clones, around 90% of them singletons; the top ten hold around 6%. This clonotype was obtained from a woman aged 30 to 39 in good health and CMV-seropositive. The chain recombines TRBV19 with TRBJ1-2, with a weak D call TRBD1 (5 bases). Sequencing used PBMCs. The CDR3 region is CASSISPETANYGYTF. The CDR3 nucleotides are TGTGCCAGTAGTATCTCACCCGAGACAGCTAACTATGGCTACACCTTC.